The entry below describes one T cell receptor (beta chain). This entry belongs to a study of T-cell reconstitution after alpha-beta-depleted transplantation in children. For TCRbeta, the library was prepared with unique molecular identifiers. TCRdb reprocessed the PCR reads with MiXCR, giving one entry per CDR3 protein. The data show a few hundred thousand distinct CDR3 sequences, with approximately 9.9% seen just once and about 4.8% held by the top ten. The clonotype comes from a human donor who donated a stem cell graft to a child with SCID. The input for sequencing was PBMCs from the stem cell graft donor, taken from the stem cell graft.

CDR3 in DNA: TGTGCCAGCAGTGAGTCCGGGGGTCCGACCGGGGAGCTGTTTTTT. As protein: CASSESGGPTGELFF. This sequence joins TRBV2 and TRBJ2-2; TRBD2 might be the D (6 bases). This CDR3 region has 15 residues. V lost 3 bases to trimming and J lost 5 bases, with 13 bases between them. Per germline, CDR1 SNHLY and CDR2 FYNNEI.